This T cell receptor (beta chain) was documented in a study of T cell repertoires in MIS-A myocarditis. Trimming removed 4 bases at V and 11 bases at J, with 15 bases between. Germline V gene data show CDR1 as SGHKS and CDR2 as YYEKEE (reference sequence). The CDR3 consists of 12 residues. Repertoires were generated with immunoSEQ multiplex PCR, while TCRdb's copy carries only in-frame clones and drops some. The sample gives over 9,000 clones, roughly four fifths of which show up once; approximately 29% is in the top ten. The chain has TRBV5-5 and TRBJ1-1; D possibly corresponds to TRBD1 (5 bases). Source material: right ventricle heart tissue obtained at autopsy. The receptor was isolated from a man between 18 and 35 years old with fulminant myocarditis from multisystem inflammatory syndrome in adults (MIS-A) after COVID-19. The CDR3 protein is CASSPSVGRAFF. CDR3 bases: TGTGCCAGCAGCCCGTCGGTGGGACGGGCTTTCTTT.